Listed here are 29 T cell receptor beta chains from one sample, sequenced in a study of blood T cell repertoires in COVID-19. The table came from immunoSEQ multiplex PCR; TCRdb's copy has only in-frame clones and leaves some out. The sample lists about 35,000 clones, nearly 80% occurring once. The specimen sequenced was peripheral blood. The receptor source for this set is an older man with acute or convalescent COVID-19.

The V gene is TRBV5-6, the J gene TRBJ1-2; D is unresolved. This CDR3 has 15 residues. V shed 0 bases and J shed 5 bases, with 14 bases lying between them. Germline CDR1 and CDR2: SGHDT and YYEEEE. The CDR3 here is CASSLAGYPSYGYTF. The CDR3 nucleotides are TGTGCCAGCAGCTTGGCGGGGTACCCTAGTTATGGCTACACCTTC. The full variable domain, with the rest looked up from reference TRBV5-6 and TRBJ1-2, is DAGVTQSPTHLIKTRGQQVTLRCSPKSGHDTVSWYQQALGQGPQFIFQYYEEEERQRGNFPDRFSGHQFPNYSSELNVNALLLGDSALYLCASSLAGYPSYGYTFGSGTRLTVV.

This rearrangement joins TRBV4-1 to TRBJ1-1; D is unclear. The germline CDR1 and CDR2 sequences are MGHRA and YSYEKL. The CDR3 is 15 residues long. The V end was cut by 6 bases, the J end by 2 bases, with 16 bases between. The DNA of the CDR3 is TGCGCCAGCAGTCGACCTTTTACAGACAACACTGAAGCTTTCTTT. Translated: CASSRPFTDNTEAFF.

This clone was counted a few times. The CDR3 here is CASSPGFDTDTQYF. The CDR3 nucleotides read TGTGCCAGCAGCCCGGGATTTGACACAGATACGCAGTATTTT. The rearrangement uses TRBV7-9 and TRBJ2-3; D might be TRBD2 (5 bases). Germline CDR1 is SEHNR and CDR2 is FQNEAQ (reference sequence). The CDR3 runs 14 residues. V shed 5 bases and J shed 2 bases, with 11 bases lying between them.

V usage is TRBV6-6 and J usage is TRBJ2-1; a possible D gene is TRBD2 (7 bases). The CDR3 totals 15 residues. Germline lookup yields CDR1 MNHNY and CDR2 SVGAGI (reference sequence). Trimming removed 0 bases at V and 6 bases at J, with 12 bases between. CDR3 in amino acids: CASSYSGGLSNEQFF. For the CDR3, the DNA is TGTGCCAGCAGTTACTCGGGGGGGCTTAGCAATGAGCAGTTCTTC.

This chain connects TRBV5-1 to TRBJ2-5; 7 nucleotides line up with TRBD1. CDR1 SGHRS and CDR2 YFSETQ come from the germline V gene. The CDR3 spans 15 residues. With 3 bases clipped from V and 1 base from J, the junction kept 6 bases outside the gene matches. CDR3 DNA sequence: TGCGCCAGCAGCTGGGGCGGACAGGCCCAAGAGACCCAGTACTTC. Protein: CASSWGGQAQETQYF.

This clone was counted only a few times. The J gene is TRBJ2-3, the V gene TRBV30, with a tentative D call TRBD1 (6 bases). CDR3 length: 13 amino acids. Deletions cut 0 bases from V and 4 bases from J, with 8 bases between. Per germline, CDR1 GTSNPN and CDR2 SVGIG (reference sequence). This CDR3 is CAWSVQGADTQYF. CDR3 DNA sequence: TGTGCCTGGAGTGTACAGGGTGCAGATACGCAGTATTTT. The variable domain in full, with the rest retrieved from reference TRBV30 and TRBJ2-3, is SQTIHQWPATLVQPVGSPLSLECTVEGTSNPNLYWYRQAAGRGLQLLFYSVGIGQISSEVPQNLSASRPQDRQFILSSKKLLLSDSGFYLCAWSVQGADTQYFGPGTRLTVL.

This chain connects TRBV18 to TRBJ2-3, with 8 bases lining up with TRBD2. Germline V gives CDR1 KGHSH, CDR2 LQKENI. The trim removed 6 bases at V and 3 bases at J, leaving 17 bases unmatched. The CDR3 is made up of 18 amino acids. The CDR3 spells CASSPLVGGLASTDTQYF. The CDR3, as DNA: TGTGCCAGCTCCCCCCTTGTGGGCGGACTAGCTAGTACAGATACGCAGTATTTT. Variable domain in full (rest from reference TRBV18 and TRBJ2-3): NAGVMQNPRHLVRRRGQEARLRCSPMKGHSHVYWYRQLPEEGLKFMVYLQKENIIDESGMPKERFSAEFPKEGPSILRIQQVVRGDSAAYFCASSPLVGGLASTDTQYFGPGTRLTVL.

This chain connects TRBV5-4 to TRBJ2-7, with 11 nucleotides matching TRBD1. Trimming took 0 bases from V and 5 from J; bases not matched to a gene: 1. This CDR3 has 14 amino acids. CDR1 SGHNT and CDR2 YYREEE come from the germline V gene (reference sequence). CDR3 sequence reads: CASSLGTGGNEQYF. The CDR3 DNA reads as TGTGCCAGCAGCTTGGGGACAGGGGGCAACGAGCAGTACTTC.

V gene TRBV18 combines with J gene TRBJ2-1, with 9 bases aligning to TRBD1. Germline lookup yields CDR1 KGHSH and CDR2 LQKENI. Losses at the gene ends were 6 bases for V and 7 bases for J; bases not matched to a gene: 13. The CDR3 totals 16 residues. CDR3 nucleotide sequence: TGTGCCAGCTCGTATTCTTCCGGGACAGGGCCTAATGAGCAGTTCTTC. Protein product: CASSYSSGTGPNEQFF.

The rearrangement uses TRBV24-1 and TRBJ2-2, with a weak D call TRBD1 (6 bases). The germline gives CDR1 KGHDR, CDR2 SFDVKD. Trimming cost V 5 bases and J 8 bases, with 11 bases left between them. The CDR3 contains 13 residues. The CDR3 nucleotides are TGTGCCACCAGTGGAGGGGGATCAGGGGAGCTGTTTTTT. It yields the protein CATSGGGSGELFF.

The V call is TRBV5-1, the J call TRBJ1-6; 7 positions match TRBD1. Germline loops: CDR1 SGHRS, CDR2 YFSETQ. CDR3 length equals 13 residues. V shed 5 bases and J 7 bases; nucleotides not matched to a gene: 3. CDR3 DNA sequence: TGCGCCAGCAGAGGACAGGACAATTCACCCCTCCACTTT. Protein product: CASRGQDNSPLHF.

This clone was seen just once. The CDR3 DNA sequence: TGTGCCAGCAGCAACACAGATACGCAGTATTTT. Protein: CASSNTDTQYF. This rearrangement joins TRBV6-5 to TRBJ2-3; the D is unclear. V lost 6 bases and J 2 bases, leaving 3 bases between the germline ends. The germline V gene has CDR1 MNHEY and CDR2 SVGAGI. The CDR3 has 11 amino acids.

The V gene is TRBV4-2, the J gene TRBJ2-4; D possibly corresponds to TRBD1 (5 bases). Germline V gives CDR1 LGHNA, CDR2 YNFKEQ. V was trimmed by 3 bases and J by 0 bases, leaving 12 bases between them. This CDR3 contains 16 residues. The DNA for the CDR3 is TGTGCCAGCAGCCAGGTATCGACAGTAGCCAAAAACATTCAGTACTTC. This codes for CASSQVSTVAKNIQYF.

The rearrangement links TRBV6-6 to TRBJ2-2; maybe TRBD2 (5 bases). Germline V CDR1 and CDR2: MNHNY, SVGAGI (reference sequence). The CDR3 extends over 14 amino acids. V was cut by 5 bases and J by 2 bases, with 9 bases left in between. DNA for the CDR3: TGTGCCAGCAGTGACTACACAAACACCGGGGAGCTGTTTTTT. Translating it yields CASSDYTNTGELFF.

Comment on this clone: Distinct nucleotide sequences in the sample also encode this CDR3. The V call is TRBV7-9, the J call TRBJ2-1, with no clear D. Deletions cut 2 bases from V and 4 bases from J, with 3 bases between. The CDR3 is 12 amino acids. The V gene's germline CDR1 is SEHNR and CDR2 FQNEAQ (reference sequence). CDR3: CASSLLYNEQFF. CDR3 nucleotides: TGTGCCAGCAGCTTACTGTACAATGAGCAGTTCTTC.

This sequence joins TRBV19 and TRBJ1-2; 12 positions match TRBD1. Losses at the gene ends were 5 bases for V and 3 bases for J; bases not matched to a gene: 4. This CDR3 region has 15 residues. Germline V lookup: CDR1 LNHDA, CDR2 SQIVND (reference sequence). The CDR3 protein is CASSSWDRGHYGYTF. DNA of the CDR3: TGTGCCAGTAGTTCCTGGGACAGGGGGCACTATGGCTACACCTTC.

The J gene is TRBJ1-3, the V gene TRBV10-3, with 9 bases that match TRBD1. Germline V lookup: CDR1 ENHRY, CDR2 SYGVKD. The ends lost 6 bases at V and 3 bases at J; junction bases unmatched: 3. The CDR3 runs to 14 residues. CDR3 in DNA: TGTGCCATCAGCTCGGGACAGGGTGGAAACACCATATATTTT. This sequence encodes CAISSGQGGNTIYF.

V usage is TRBV7-2 and J usage is TRBJ2-6; no reliable D call. Trimming removed 6 bases at V and 0 bases at J, with 9 bases between. Germline V gene sequence: CDR1 SGHTA, CDR2 FQGNSA. The CDR3 length is 15 residues. The CDR3 reads CASSIYNSGANVLTF. The CDR3 DNA reads as TGTGCCAGCAGTATATACAACTCTGGGGCCAACGTCCTGACTTTC.

This clone occurred many times. V gene TRBV28 combines with J gene TRBJ1-1; D is unresolved. The CDR3 is 14 amino acids. The V end lost 7 bases, the J end lost 0 bases, and 12 bases lay between the germline ends. Looked up from germline, CDR1 is MDHEN and CDR2 is SYDVKM. The CDR3 bases are TGTGCCAGCACCCCGGCGGGAATGAACACTGAAGCTTTCTTT. Its translation: CASTPAGMNTEAFF. The variable domain in full, completed from reference TRBV28 and TRBJ1-1, reads DVKVTQSSRYLVKRTGEKVFLECVQDMDHENMFWYRQDPGLGLRLIYFSYDVKMKEKGDIPEGYSVSREKKERFSLILESASTNQTSMYLCASTPAGMNTEAFFGQGTRLTVV.

This clone has a handful of counts. The chain combines TRBV6-2 or TRBV6-3 with TRBJ2-5; 9 positions match TRBD2. V lost 7 bases to trimming and J lost 2 bases; unmatched junction nucleotides: 8. This CDR3 contains 15 residues. Germline V CDR1 and CDR2: MNHEY, SVGEGT. CDR3 sequence reads: CASTPLAGAQETQYF. CDR3 bases: TGTGCCAGCACCCCCTTAGCGGGGGCTCAAGAGACCCAGTACTTC.

The chain links TRBV5-1 to TRBJ2-3; D gene unclear. The CDR3 sequence is 12 residues long. Between the trimmed V and J ends, which lost 2 bases and 4 bases, there was a span of 5 bases. Germline loops: CDR1 SGHRS, CDR2 YFSETQ. CDR3 DNA sequence: TGCGCCAGCAGCTTTATATCAGATACGCAGTATTTT. As protein: CASSFISDTQYF.

V and J are TRBV7-8 and TRBJ2-2; 8 nucleotides agree with TRBD2. Germline V CDR1 and CDR2: SGHVS, FQNEAQ. This CDR3 region has 16 residues. Losses at the gene ends were 10 bases for V and 9 bases for J; bases not matched to a gene: 19. The DNA of the CDR3 is TGTGCCAACTCTCAACGGGGGGGCGCTCTGTCCCGGGAGCTGTTTTTT. Protein: CANSQRGGALSRELFF.

V and J are TRBV7-3 and TRBJ2-2; possible D gene TRBD1, 7 bases. Trimming removed 5 bases from V and 3 bases from J, with 13 bases in between. The germline V gene has CDR1 SGHTA and CDR2 FQGTGA. This CDR3 is 15 amino acids long. CDR3 protein: CASSDGGTDTGELFF. The CDR3 bases are TGTGCCAGCAGCGATGGGGGGACAGACACCGGGGAGCTGTTTTTT.

The rearrangement links TRBV6-2 or TRBV6-3 to TRBJ1-5; D call uncertain. Trimming shortened V by 4 bases and J by 1 base, and 11 bases separated the two germline ends. CDR1 is MNHEY and CDR2 is SVGEGT in the germline V gene. The CDR3 sequence is 15 residues long. CDR3 coding DNA: TGTGCCAGCAGTTTTCCAGGAAACAGCAATCAGCCCCAGCATTTT. Its translation: CASSFPGNSNQPQHF.

The V call is TRBV12-5, the J call TRBJ1-5; tentatively, D is TRBD1 (6 bases). This CDR3 region has 14 residues. V gave up 6 bases and J gave up 7 bases, with 16 bases separating them. CDR1 and CDR2 from the germline V gene are LGHNT and FRNRAP. In nucleotides, the CDR3 is TGTGCTAGTGGCCCGGGCGGGGGCGGCCAGCCCCAGCATTTT. Protein: CASGPGGGGQPQHF.

The chain employs TRBV5-1 and TRBJ1-4, with 7 bases lining up with TRBD1. Germline V gene sequence: CDR1 SGHRS, CDR2 YFSETQ. The CDR3 contains 16 residues. V lost 0 bases and J lost 3; bases outside the gene matches: 5. CDR3 loop: CASSLEPGTANEKLFF. The CDR3 DNA follows: TGCGCCAGCAGCTTGGAGCCCGGGACAGCTAATGAAAAACTGTTTTTT.

The chain is built from TRBV4-2 and TRBJ2-1; 9 nucleotides align to TRBD1. With V trimmed by 1 base and J by 9 bases, 10 bases remained unmatched. The CDR3 contains 16 residues. CDR1 is LGHNA, CDR2 YNFKEQ, per germline. The CDR3: CASSQVGTGRFGEQFF. For the CDR3, the DNA is TGTGCCAGCAGCCAAGTGGGGACAGGGAGGTTCGGTGAGCAGTTCTTC.

The chain recombines TRBV5-1 with TRBJ1-6, with 7 bases identical to TRBD1. The CDR3 sequence is 12 residues long. Germline assignment: CDR1 SGHRS and CDR2 YFSETQ. V shed 4 bases, J shed 15 bases, and the junction held 7 bases outside the gene matches. CDR3 sequence reads: CASSLNDRDLHF. In DNA, the CDR3 is TGCGCCAGCAGCCTCAACGACAGGGACCTCCACTTT.

This chain uses TRBV24-1 with TRBJ2-7; TRBD1 is a possible D gene (6 bases). Per the germline V gene, CDR1 is KGHDR and CDR2 is SFDVKD. This CDR3 spans 11 amino acids. Trimming took 4 bases from V and 12 from J, leaving 12 bases between them. Here the CDR3 reads CATSDGQTRYF. The CDR3 DNA reads TGTGCCACCAGTGACGGACAGACCCGGTACTTC.